The 30 T cell receptor beta chains below come from one sample, sequenced in a study of blood T cells in healthy people across ages. Then a second PCR, running about 6 to 12 cycles, was carried out with a sample-barcoded 5' primer and a J-beta primer mix. One entry per CDR3 protein, called by TCRdb with MiXCR from the 5' RACE reads. The repertoire consists of just over 800,000 distinct CDR3 sequences, with less than 80% occurring once and the leading ten covering roughly 26%. The sequenced sample consisted of blood. These receptor sequences come from a man aged 25 to 45 in good health.

This clonotype occurred a few times. This chain joins TRBV7-2 and TRBJ2-7; D not resolved. The CDR3 covers 14 residues. Trimming removed 1 base at V and 3 bases at J, with 10 bases between. Germline V gene data show CDR1 as SGHTA and CDR2 as FQGNSA. CDR3 amino acids: CASSLVRSSYEQYF. The CDR3 nucleotides read TGTGCCAGCAGCTTAGTACGGTCAAGCTACGAGCAGTACTTC.

The chain is built from TRBV27 and TRBJ1-2; D remains ambiguous. Germline lookup yields CDR1 MNHEY and CDR2 SMNVEV (reference sequence). CDR3 length equals 13 residues. V was pared by 5 bases and J by 3 bases, with 10 bases between. The CDR3 sequence is CASSREADYGYTF. CDR3 in DNA: TGTGCCAGCAGTCGTGAGGCTGACTATGGCTACACCTTC.

Only a few counts were recorded for this clonotype. The chain is built from TRBV27 and TRBJ2-7; the D gene is possibly TRBD2 (5 bases). The V end was cut by 3 bases, the J end by 1 base, with 13 bases between. CDR3 length: 15 amino acids. Germline lookup yields CDR1 MNHEY and CDR2 SMNVEV (reference sequence). CDR3 protein: CASSFSGVRSYEQYF. The CDR3 DNA reads as TGTGCCAGCAGTTTTTCCGGGGTCAGATCCTACGAGCAGTACTTC.

This clonotype was counted between two and nine times. At one of its ends the junction is not consistent with the germline gene, which may arise from a read error. The chain recombines TRBV7-2 with TRBJ2-7, with D unresolved. This CDR3 is built from 13 residues. CDR1 is SGHTA, CDR2 FQGNSA, per germline. CDR3 loop: CASSSRNSYEQYF. Here the CDR3 DNA reads TGTGCCAGCAGCAGCCGGAACTCCTACGAGCAGTACTTT. Full variable domain (remainder filled in from reference TRBV7-2 and TRBJ2-7): GAGVSQSPSNKVTEKGKDVELRCDPISGHTALYWYRQSLGQGLEFLIYFQGNSAPDKSGLPSDRFSAERTGGSVSTLTIQRTQQEDSAVYLCASSSRNSYEQYFGPGTRLTVT.

The chain employs TRBV9 and TRBJ2-3; TRBD2 matches 7 bases. Germline V gene sequence: CDR1 SGDLS, CDR2 YYNGEE. The CDR3 is made up of 16 amino acids. The ends lost 0 bases at V and 0 bases at J; junction bases unmatched: 4. CDR3 bases: TGTGCCAGCAGCGTAGTAGGAGCGGGGAGCACAGATACGCAGTATTTT. This sequence encodes CASSVVGAGSTDTQYF.

In its sample, this clonotype was seen once. The limits of the CDR3 on the DNA are not certain, so only TCRdb's listed CDR3 is given. The rearrangement uses TRBV7-2 and TRBJ2-3; the table's D call, TRBD1, has no DNA check behind it. Termini included, the CDR3 measures 15 amino acids. Germline V gives CDR1 SGHTA, CDR2 FQGNSA. This chain's CDR3 is CASSSGQVGSGTRYF.

This clonotype was detected only once. V usage is TRBV9 and J usage is TRBJ2-5; 8 nucleotides agree with TRBD2. The V segment lost 2 bases and the J segment 6 bases; nucleotides outside the gene matches: 6. Germline V gene sequence: CDR1 SGDLS, CDR2 YYNGEE. The CDR3 contains 14 residues. The CDR3 DNA follows: TGTGCCAGCAGCGTGGACCCGGGGGGGAAGACCCAGTACTTC. Amino acid sequence: CASSVDPGGKTQYF.

This sequence joins TRBV7-2 and TRBJ2-1, with TRBD2 matching 7 bases. Germline V lookup: CDR1 SGHTA, CDR2 FQGNSA. The J segment lost 3 bases and the V segment lost 5 bases, leaving 7 bases of the junction unmatched. The CDR3 is 15 amino acids. The CDR3 sequence: CASSLAGTNYNEQFF. CDR3 nucleotides: TGTGCCAGCAGCCTTGCTGGGACTAACTACAATGAGCAGTTCTTC.

V and J are TRBV7-2 and TRBJ2-7; D is uncertain. The DNA end favors TRBJ2-5, so the J call may be wrong. The germline V gene encodes CDR1 SGHTA and CDR2 FQGNSA. The CDR3 covers 11 residues. CDR3 sequence reads: CASSTYETQYF. In DNA form, the CDR3 reads TGTGCCAGCAGCACATATGAGACCCAGTACTTC.

This chain connects TRBV5-1 to TRBJ1-2; D uncertain. Trimming took 2 bases from V and 5 from J, leaving 13 bases between them. Germline CDR1 SGHRS, CDR2 YFSETQ. This CDR3 has 14 residues. The CDR3 bases are TGCGCCAGCAGCTTACATTCTCAAGGTTATGGCTACACCTTC. Encoded protein: CASSLHSQGYGYTF. Combining the CDR3 with reference TRBV5-1 and TRBJ1-2 gives the whole variable domain KAGVTQTPRYLIKTRGQQVTLSCSPISGHRSVSWYQQTPGQGLQFLFEYFSETQRNKGNFPGRFSGRQFSNSRSEMNVSTLELGDSALYLCASSLHSQGYGYTFGSGTRLTVV.

This chain uses TRBV29-1 with TRBJ2-1; D remains unclear. CDR1 and CDR2 (germline): SQVTM, ANQGSEA. This CDR3 has 11 amino acids. The V end was cut by 3 bases, the J end by 10 bases, with 10 bases between. Here the CDR3 reads CSVDKVGEQFF. In DNA form, the CDR3 reads TGCAGCGTTGATAAGGTAGGCGAGCAGTTCTTC.

This clonotype was recorded a few times. The genes are TRBV7-9 and TRBJ2-5; tentatively, D is TRBD2 (5 bases). Deletions cut 0 bases from V and 6 bases from J, with 5 bases between. The CDR3 runs to 12 residues. CDR1 is SEHNR, CDR2 FQNEAQ, per germline (reference sequence). The CDR3 loop reads CASSLAGKTQYF. CDR3 in DNA: TGTGCCAGCAGCTTAGCCGGGAAGACCCAGTACTTC. Full variable domain (rest looked up from reference TRBV7-9 and TRBJ2-5): DTGVSQNPRHKITKRGQNVTFRCDPISEHNRLYWYRQTLGQGPEFLTYFQNEAQLEKSRLLSDRFSAERPKGSFSTLEIQRTEQGDSAMYLCASSLAGKTQYFGPGTRLLVL.

The V gene is TRBV25-1, the J gene TRBJ1-2; 8 bases are shared with TRBD1. There are 16 residues in the CDR3. The V and J ends lost 3 bases and 2 bases, in that order; junction bases with no gene match: 8. Germline CDR1 is MGHDK and CDR2 is SYGVNS. CDR3 amino acids: CASSESNRGINYGYTF. The CDR3 DNA is TGTGCCAGCAGTGAGTCGAACAGGGGGATCAACTATGGCTACACCTTC.

The chain combines TRBV5-1 with TRBJ2-6, with D possibly called TRBD1 or TRBD2 (5 bases each). Trimming removed 1 base at V and 3 bases at J, with 14 bases between. The length of the CDR3 is 17 residues. CDR1 and CDR2 (germline): SGHRS, YFSETQ. In DNA, the CDR3 is TGCGCCAGCAGCTTGCCCGGGACCCTTGGTGGGGCCAACGTCCTGACTTTC. Its protein is CASSLPGTLGGANVLTF.

V and J are TRBV14 and TRBJ1-2, with D uncertain. Germline V gene sequence: CDR1 SGHDN, CDR2 FVKESK. V dropped 1 base and J dropped 4 bases, with 7 bases sitting between them. CDR3 size: 13 residues. The chain's CDR3 is CASSQARFYGYTF. The CDR3 coding sequence is TGTGCCAGCAGCCAAGCGCGGTTCTATGGCTACACCTTC.

V and J are TRBV7-9 and TRBJ2-5; D may match TRBD1 or TRBD2 (5 bases each). V dropped 5 bases and J dropped 7 bases, with 14 bases sitting between them. Germline lookup yields CDR1 SEHNR and CDR2 FQNEAQ (reference sequence). The CDR3 has 13 residues. CDR3 sequence: CASSRGGAGTQYF. The CDR3 DNA sequence: TGTGCCAGCAGCCGGGGCGGCGCGGGGACCCAGTACTTC.

V gene TRBV7-9 combines with J gene TRBJ1-2; perhaps TRBD1 as D (5 bases). The CDR3 is 14 amino acids. Per the germline V gene, CDR1 is SEHNR and CDR2 is FQNEAQ (reference sequence). Deletions cut 5 bases from V and 9 bases from J, with 19 bases between. The CDR3, as DNA: TGTGCCAGCAGCCAGCCCGGGTATGACAGAAGCTACACCTTC. Amino acids: CASSQPGYDRSYTF.

V gene TRBV7-3 combines with J gene TRBJ1-1; D gene ambiguous. The CDR3 totals 13 residues. V lost 3 bases and J lost 1, with 6 bases in between. Germline-derived CDR1 and CDR2 are SGHTA and FQGTGA. This CDR3 is CASSFAENTEAFF. The CDR3 bases are TGTGCCAGCAGCTTCGCCGAGAACACTGAAGCTTTCTTT. Full variable domain (remainder filled in from reference TRBV7-3 and TRBJ1-1): GAGVSQTPSNKVTEKGKYVELRCDPISGHTALYWYRQSLGQGPEFLIYFQGTGAADDSGLPNDRFFAVRPEGSVSTLKIQRTERGDSAVYLCASSFAENTEAFFGQGTRLTVV.

This clonotype came up once. This chain links TRBV7-2 with TRBJ1-4; 8 nucleotides match TRBD1. The V gene's germline CDR1 is SGHTA and CDR2 FQGNSA. With V trimmed by 4 bases and J by 3 bases, 7 bases remained unmatched. The CDR3 totals 16 residues. As DNA, the CDR3 is TGTGCCAGCAGCTGGACCGGACAGGGCGCTAATGAAAAACTGTTTTTT. This gives the protein CASSWTGQGANEKLFF.

The rearrangement links TRBV7-6 to TRBJ2-1, with 14 bases identical to TRBD2. The CDR3 runs 15 residues. Germline V lookup: CDR1 SGHVS, CDR2 FNYEAQ. Trimming cost V 5 bases and J 9 bases; bases outside gene matches: 6. The CDR3 region has the DNA TGTGCCAGCAGCACGGGACTAGCGGGAGAAGCTGAGCAGTTCTTC. It yields the protein CASSTGLAGEAEQFF.

This clonotype was recorded at least ten times. The V gene is TRBV2, the J gene TRBJ1-5; 7 bases map to TRBD1. J lost 5 bases, V lost 6 bases, and 7 bases had no gene match. The length of the CDR3 is 14 residues. Germline lookup yields CDR1 SNHLY and CDR2 FYNNEI. The CDR3: CASSGGQVDQPQHF. DNA of the CDR3: TGTGCCAGCAGCGGTGGACAGGTCGATCAGCCCCAGCATTTT.

The chain joins TRBV7-9 to TRBJ2-5; D is unclear. Matching the DNA end better, TRBJ2-7 makes the J call doubtful. Germline V CDR1 and CDR2: SEHNR, FQNEAQ (reference sequence). This CDR3 contains 13 residues. The chain's CDR3 is CASSLVAGNEQYF. CDR3 nucleotide sequence: TGTGCCAGCAGCTTAGTTGCAGGCAACGAGCAGTACTTC.

The rearrangement uses TRBV29-1 and TRBJ2-3; D might be TRBD1 or TRBD2, each matching 6 bases. Germline CDR1 reads SQVTM; CDR2 reads ANQGSEA. Trimming left V 8 bases short and J 0 bases short, with 18 bases between. This CDR3 region has 15 residues. In DNA, the CDR3 is TGCAGCTTCTACGGGGGCGGCACCAGCACAGATACGCAGTATTTT. It translates to CSFYGGGTSTDTQYF.

The chain carries TRBV20-1 and TRBJ2-5; 8 positions match TRBD1. The length of the CDR3 is 15 residues. The trim removed 1 base at V and 5 bases at J, leaving 9 bases unmatched. Germline values: CDR1 DFQATT, CDR2 SNEGSKA (reference sequence). Here the CDR3 DNA reads TGCAGTGCTAGAGGTGCCGGGACAGGTGGGGAGACCCAGTACTTC. Its translation: CSARGAGTGGETQYF.

This rearrangement joins TRBV9 to TRBJ1-1; possibly TRBD1 for D (5 bases). V was pared by 0 bases and J by 6 bases, with 12 bases between. The CDR3 extends over 14 amino acids. The germline gives CDR1 SGDLS, CDR2 YYNGEE. The CDR3 nucleotides read TGTGCCAGCAGCGTAGGACAGTCGTTAGCTGAAGCTTTCTTT. It is translated as CASSVGQSLAEAFF.

This clonotype showed up just a few times. The chain recombines TRBV28 with TRBJ2-4; TRBD1 matches at 10 bases. Judging by the DNA end, TRBJ2-7 fits better; the J call may be wrong. This CDR3 contains 14 residues. The V gene's germline CDR1 is MDHEN and CDR2 SYDVKM. In DNA, the CDR3 is TGTGCCAGCGGGACAGGGGCCCTCTCCTACGAGCAGTACTTC. Translation gives CASGTGALSYEQYF.

This chain links TRBV12-3 or TRBV12-4 with TRBJ2-4; 8 bases line up with TRBD2. V was pared by 5 bases and J by 6 bases, with 12 bases of the junction left unmatched. The length of the CDR3 is 16 residues. The DNA for the CDR3 is TGTGCCAGCAGTGACGCGGGTGACGGGAGGGGAAACATTCAGTACTTC. Amino acids: CASSDAGDGRGNIQYF.

The rearrangement uses TRBV6-5 and TRBJ2-4, with a possible D match to TRBD1 (5 bases). The CDR3 spans 12 residues. The germline V gene encodes CDR1 MNHEY and CDR2 SVGAGI. Trimming shortened V by 7 bases and J by 5 bases, and 9 bases separated the two germline ends. CDR3 in amino acids: CASTSTENIQYF. CDR3 nucleotides: TGTGCCAGCACTTCGACAGAAAACATTCAGTACTTC.

This clonotype appeared once. V is TRBV7-2 and J is TRBJ1-4, with D possibly TRBD1 on 6 matching bases. Germline assignment: CDR1 SGHTA and CDR2 FQGNSA. The CDR3 contains 14 residues. V dropped 4 bases and J dropped 11 bases, with 17 bases sitting between them. The CDR3 sequence: CASSYGQFGEKLFF. The CDR3 DNA sequence: TGTGCCAGCAGCTACGGACAGTTCGGGGAGAAACTGTTTTTT.

This clonotype was found once. The chain is built from TRBV3-1 and TRBJ2-1; no reliable D call. In germline, CDR1 is LGHDT, CDR2 YNNKEL (reference sequence). Trimming stripped 0 bases from V and 9 bases from J, with 12 bases between. The CDR3 contains 14 residues. CDR3 sequence reads: CASSQDLVLGEQFF. In DNA, the CDR3 is TGTGCCAGCAGCCAAGATTTAGTGTTGGGTGAGCAGTTCTTC.